This TCR beta chain came from a study of blood T cell repertoires in COVID-19. Background on the study: The United States, Italy and Spain were the sources of the acute and convalescent COVID-19 samples. PBMCs, B-cell-depleted T cells, or T cells were the source of the cDNA or gDNA that made up the material.

The V gene lost 3 bases and the J gene lost 6 bases, with 11 bases spanning the gap. CDR1 is LGHDT, CDR2 YNNKEL, per germline (reference sequence). CDR3 length equals 14 residues. Enrolment of Seattle patients took place during active infection, and they were followed longitudinally. Study processing details: Amplification from reference gene primers served as the basis for estimated nucleated cell counts. Assay used: immunoSEQ multiplex PCR; TCRdb lists only in-frame clones, some missing. Clone size and V and J calls were adopted from that table, with D and trimming inferred from the DNA. Of about 160,000 clones in the sample, approximately 79% are singletons; the top ten hold 6.5% to 8.5%.

This receptor was obtained from a woman between 40 and 50 years old with COVID-19, enrolled during active disease. This chain connects TRBV3-1 (or the pseudogene TRBV3-2) to TRBJ2-2; no definite D call. The source material was peripheral blood. The CDR3 nucleotides read TGTGCCAGCAGCCAGAATCGGTCCCCCGGGGAGCTGTTTTTT. This gives the protein CASSQNRSPGELFF.